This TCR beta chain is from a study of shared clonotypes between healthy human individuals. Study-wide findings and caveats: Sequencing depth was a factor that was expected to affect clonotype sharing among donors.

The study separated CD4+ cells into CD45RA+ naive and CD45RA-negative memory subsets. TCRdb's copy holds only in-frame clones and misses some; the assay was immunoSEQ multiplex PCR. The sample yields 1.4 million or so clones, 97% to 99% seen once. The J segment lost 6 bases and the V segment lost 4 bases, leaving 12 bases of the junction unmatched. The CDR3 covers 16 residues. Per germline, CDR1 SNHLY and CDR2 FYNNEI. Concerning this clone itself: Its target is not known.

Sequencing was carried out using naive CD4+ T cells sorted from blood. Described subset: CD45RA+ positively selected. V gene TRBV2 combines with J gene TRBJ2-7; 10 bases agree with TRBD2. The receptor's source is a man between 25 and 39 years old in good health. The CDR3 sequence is CASSVAASGSMSEQYF. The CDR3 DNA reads TGTGCCAGCAGTGTAGCGGCTAGCGGGAGCATGAGCGAGCAGTACTTC.